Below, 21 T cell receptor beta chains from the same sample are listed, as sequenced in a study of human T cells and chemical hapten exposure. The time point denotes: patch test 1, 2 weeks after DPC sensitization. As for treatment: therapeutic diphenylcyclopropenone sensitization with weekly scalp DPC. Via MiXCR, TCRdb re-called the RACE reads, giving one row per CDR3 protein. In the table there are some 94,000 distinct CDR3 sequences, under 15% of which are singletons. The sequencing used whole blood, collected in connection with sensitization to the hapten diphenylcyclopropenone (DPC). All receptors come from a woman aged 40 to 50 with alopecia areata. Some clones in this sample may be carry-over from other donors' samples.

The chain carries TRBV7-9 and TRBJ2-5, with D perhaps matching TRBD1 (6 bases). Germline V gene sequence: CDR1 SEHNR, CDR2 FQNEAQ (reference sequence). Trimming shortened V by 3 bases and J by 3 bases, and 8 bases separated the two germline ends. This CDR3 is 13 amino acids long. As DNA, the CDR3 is TGTGCCAGCAGCTTCTACAGGGAAGAGACCCAGTACTTC. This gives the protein CASSFYREETQYF.

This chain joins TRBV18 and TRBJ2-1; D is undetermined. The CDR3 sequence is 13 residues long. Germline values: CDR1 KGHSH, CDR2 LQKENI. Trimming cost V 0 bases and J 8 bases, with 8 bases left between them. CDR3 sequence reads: CASSPPVVDEQFF. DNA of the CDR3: TGTGCCAGCTCACCACCGGTTGTTGATGAGCAGTTCTTC.

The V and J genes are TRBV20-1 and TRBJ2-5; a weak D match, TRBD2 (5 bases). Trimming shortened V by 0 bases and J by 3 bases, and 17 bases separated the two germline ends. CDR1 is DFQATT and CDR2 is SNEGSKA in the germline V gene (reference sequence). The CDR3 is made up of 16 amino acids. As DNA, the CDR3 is TGCAGTGCTAGAGATGATACGGGAAGCGCGGAAGAGACCCAGTACTTC. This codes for CSARDDTGSAEETQYF.

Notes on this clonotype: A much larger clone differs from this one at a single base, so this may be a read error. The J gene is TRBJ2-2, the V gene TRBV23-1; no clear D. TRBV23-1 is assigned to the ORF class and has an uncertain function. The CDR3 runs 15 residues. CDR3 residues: CTSSQSRPATGELFF. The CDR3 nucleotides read TGCACCAGCAGTCAATCACGGCCAGCGACCGGGGAGCTGTTTTTT.

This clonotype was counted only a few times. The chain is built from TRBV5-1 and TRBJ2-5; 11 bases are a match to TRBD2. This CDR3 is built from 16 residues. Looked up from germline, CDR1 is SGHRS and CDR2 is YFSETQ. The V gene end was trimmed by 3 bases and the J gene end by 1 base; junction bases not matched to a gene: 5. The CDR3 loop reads CASSSLAGGLQETQYF. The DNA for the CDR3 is TGCGCCAGCAGCTCCTTAGCGGGGGGGCTCCAAGAGACCCAGTACTTC.

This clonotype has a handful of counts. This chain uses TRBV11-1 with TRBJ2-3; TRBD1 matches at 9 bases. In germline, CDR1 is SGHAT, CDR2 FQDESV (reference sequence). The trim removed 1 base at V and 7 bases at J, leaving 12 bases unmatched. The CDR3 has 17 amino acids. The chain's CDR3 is CASSLEWTGEEGNTQYF. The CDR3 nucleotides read TGTGCCAGCAGCTTAGAATGGACAGGGGAAGAAGGGAATACGCAGTATTTT.

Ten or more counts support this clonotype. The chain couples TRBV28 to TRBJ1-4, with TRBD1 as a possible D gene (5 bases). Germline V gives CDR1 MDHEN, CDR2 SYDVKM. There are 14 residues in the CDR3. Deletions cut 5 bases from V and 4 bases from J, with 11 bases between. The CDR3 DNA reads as TGTGCCAGCAGTCCCTGGGACGGTAATGAAAAACTGTTTTTT. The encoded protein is CASSPWDGNEKLFF.

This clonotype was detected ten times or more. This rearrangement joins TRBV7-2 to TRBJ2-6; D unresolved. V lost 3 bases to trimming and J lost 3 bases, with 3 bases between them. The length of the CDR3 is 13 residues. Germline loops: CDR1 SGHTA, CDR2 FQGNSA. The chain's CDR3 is CASSFFGANVLTF. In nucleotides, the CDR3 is TGTGCCAGCAGCTTTTTTGGGGCCAACGTCCTGACTTTC.

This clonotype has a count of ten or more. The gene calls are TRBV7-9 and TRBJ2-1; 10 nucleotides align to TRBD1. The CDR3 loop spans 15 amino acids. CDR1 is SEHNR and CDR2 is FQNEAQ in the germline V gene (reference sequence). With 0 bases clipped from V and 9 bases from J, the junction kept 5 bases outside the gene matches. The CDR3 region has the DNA TGTGCCAGCAGCTTAGCAGGGACAGGGGTCGGTGAGCAGTTCTTC. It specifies CASSLAGTGVGEQFF.

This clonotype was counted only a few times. The CDR3 DNA is TGTGCCAGCAGCCAAGCCCCCGGGGCACAGTACTTC. Its protein product is CASSQAPGAQYF. This chain joins TRBV14 and TRBJ2-7, with D perhaps TRBD1 or TRBD2 (5 bases each). CDR1 is SGHDN and CDR2 is FVKESK in the germline V gene. The CDR3 consists of 12 residues. V lost 1 base and J lost 10, with 11 bases in between. Full variable domain (missing parts from reference TRBV14 and TRBJ2-7): EAGVTQFPSHSVIEKGQTVTLRCDPISGHDNLYWYRRVMGKEIKFLLHFVKESKQDESGMPNNRFLAERTGGTYSTLKVQPAELEDSGVYFCASSQAPGAQYFGPGTRLTVT.

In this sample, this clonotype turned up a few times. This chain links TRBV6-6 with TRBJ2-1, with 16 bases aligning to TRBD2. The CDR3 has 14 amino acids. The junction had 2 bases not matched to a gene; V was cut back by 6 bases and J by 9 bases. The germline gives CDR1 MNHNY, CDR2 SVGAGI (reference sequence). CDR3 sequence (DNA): TGTGCCAGCAGGGGACTAGCGGGAGGGATTGAGCAGTTCTTC. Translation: CASRGLAGGIEQFF.

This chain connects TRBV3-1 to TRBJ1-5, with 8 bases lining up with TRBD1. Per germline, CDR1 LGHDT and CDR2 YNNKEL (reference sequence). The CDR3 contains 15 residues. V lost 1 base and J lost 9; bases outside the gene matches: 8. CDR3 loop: CASSQGAGGGRPQHF. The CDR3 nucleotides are TGTGCCAGCAGCCAAGGGGCAGGGGGCGGGCGGCCCCAGCATTTT.

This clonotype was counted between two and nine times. CDR3 nucleotides: TGTGCCAGTAGTTTCCCTAGCGGGAGCGCCATAGGGACCGGGGAGCTGTTTTTT. This encodes CASSFPSGSAIGTGELFF. V is TRBV19 and J is TRBJ2-2; 10 nucleotides align to TRBD2. The V gene end was trimmed by 5 bases and the J gene end by 5 bases; junction bases not matched to a gene: 14. The germline V gene has CDR1 LNHDA and CDR2 SQIVND (reference sequence). This CDR3 is 18 amino acids long.

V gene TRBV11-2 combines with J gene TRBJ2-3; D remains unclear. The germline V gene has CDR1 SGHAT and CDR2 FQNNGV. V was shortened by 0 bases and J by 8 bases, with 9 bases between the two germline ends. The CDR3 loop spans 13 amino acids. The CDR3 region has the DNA TGTGCCAGCAGCTTAGAAGGATCCTCTACGCAGTATTTT. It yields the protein CASSLEGSSTQYF.

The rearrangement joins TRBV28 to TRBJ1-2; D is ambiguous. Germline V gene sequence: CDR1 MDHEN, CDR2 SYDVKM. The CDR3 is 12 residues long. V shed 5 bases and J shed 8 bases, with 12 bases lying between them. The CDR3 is CASSPQSEGYTF. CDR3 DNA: TGTGCCAGCAGTCCCCAGTCAGAGGGCTACACCTTC.

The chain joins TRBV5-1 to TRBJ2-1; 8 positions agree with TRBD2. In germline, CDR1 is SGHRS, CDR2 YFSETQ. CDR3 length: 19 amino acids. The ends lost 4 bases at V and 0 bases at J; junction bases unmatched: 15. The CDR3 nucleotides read TGCGCCAGCAGCCCAGGCCTCCCTACTAGCGGACACTCCTACAATGAGCAGTTCTTC. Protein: CASSPGLPTSGHSYNEQFF. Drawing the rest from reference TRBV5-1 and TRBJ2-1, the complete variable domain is KAGVTQTPRYLIKTRGQQVTLSCSPISGHRSVSWYQQTPGQGLQFLFEYFSETQRNKGNFPGRFSGRQFSNSRSEMNVSTLELGDSALYLCASSPGLPTSGHSYNEQFFGPGTRLTVL.

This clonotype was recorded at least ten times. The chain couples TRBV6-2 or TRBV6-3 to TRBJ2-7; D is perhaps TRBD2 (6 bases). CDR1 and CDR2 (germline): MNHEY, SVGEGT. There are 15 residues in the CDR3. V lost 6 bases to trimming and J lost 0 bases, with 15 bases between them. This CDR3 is CASRVPSAPSYEQYF. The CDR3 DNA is TGTGCCAGCAGAGTTCCTAGCGCCCCCTCCTACGAGCAGTACTTC.

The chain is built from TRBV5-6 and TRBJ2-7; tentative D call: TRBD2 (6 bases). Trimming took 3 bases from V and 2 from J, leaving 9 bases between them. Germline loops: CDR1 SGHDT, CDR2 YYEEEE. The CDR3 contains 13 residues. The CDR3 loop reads CASSSAGPYEQYF. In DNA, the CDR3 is TGTGCCAGCAGCTCGGCGGGGCCCTACGAGCAGTACTTC. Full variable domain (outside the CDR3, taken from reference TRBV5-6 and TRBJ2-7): DAGVTQSPTHLIKTRGQQVTLRCSPKSGHDTVSWYQQALGQGPQFIFQYYEEEERQRGNFPDRFSGHQFPNYSSELNVNALLLGDSALYLCASSSAGPYEQYFGPGTRLTVT.

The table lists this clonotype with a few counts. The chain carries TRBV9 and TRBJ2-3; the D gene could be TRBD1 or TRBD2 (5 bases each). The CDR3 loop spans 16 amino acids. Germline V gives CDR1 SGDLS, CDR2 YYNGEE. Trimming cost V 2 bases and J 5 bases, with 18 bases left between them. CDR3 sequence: CASSVGVSAGIDTQYF. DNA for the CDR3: TGTGCCAGCAGCGTGGGAGTCTCGGCAGGGATAGATACGCAGTATTTT.

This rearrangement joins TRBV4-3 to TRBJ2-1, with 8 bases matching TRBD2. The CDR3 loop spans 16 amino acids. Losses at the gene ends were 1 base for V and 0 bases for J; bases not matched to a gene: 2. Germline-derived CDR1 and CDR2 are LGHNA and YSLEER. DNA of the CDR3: TGCGCCAGCAGCCAAGGCGGGACTAGCTCCTACAATGAGCAGTTCTTC. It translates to CASSQGGTSSYNEQFF.

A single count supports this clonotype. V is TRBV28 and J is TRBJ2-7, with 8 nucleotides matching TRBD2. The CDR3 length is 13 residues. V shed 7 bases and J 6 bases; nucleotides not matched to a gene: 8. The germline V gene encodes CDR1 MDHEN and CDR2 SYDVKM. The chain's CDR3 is CASTEGLEAEQYF. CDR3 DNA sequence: TGTGCCAGCACTGAGGGACTAGAAGCCGAGCAGTACTTC. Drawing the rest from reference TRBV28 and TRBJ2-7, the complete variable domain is DVKVTQSSRYLVKRTGEKVFLECVQDMDHENMFWYRQDPGLGLRLIYFSYDVKMKEKGDIPEGYSVSREKKERFSLILESASTNQTSMYLCASTEGLEAEQYFGPGTRLTVT.